The 7 T cell receptor beta chains presented below share a single source sample, sequenced in a study of T cells in women clearing cervical HPV infection. The assay was immunoSEQ multiplex PCR, and TCRdb's table has in-frame clones only and misses some. Listed are about 35,000 clones; roughly 1.5% falls within the top ten. Source material: blood buffy coat. The receptor source for this set is a woman between 18 and 75 years old with a cervical HPV16 infection that either progressed to CIN3+ or cleared (not recorded which).

Concerning this clone: The read ends 3 residues early relative to the CDR3; the germline J gene fills the gap. This sequence joins TRBV5-1 and TRBJ2-5; D not certain. The germline V gene encodes CDR1 SGHRS and CDR2 YFSETQ. V was cut by 0 bases and J by 2 bases, with 5 bases left in between. The CDR3 is 13 amino acids. CDR3 DNA (partial): TGCGCCAGCAGCTTGGCTCAGCAAGAGACC. Residues: CASSLAQQET. The entire CDR3 reads CASSLAQQETQYF.

On this clone: The CDR3 end is not reached by the read, which stops 3 residues before it; the germline J gene fills it in. The chain joins TRBV6-1 to TRBJ1-2, with 7 bases matching TRBD1. In germline, CDR1 is MNHNS, CDR2 SASEGT. This CDR3 has 14 residues. J lost 6 bases, V lost 0 bases, and 4 bases had no gene match. The CDR3 loop is CASSEAAGTDGYTF. The CDR3 DNA, read in part, is TGTGCCAGCAGTGAAGCCGCCGGGACAGATGGC.

As regards this clone: The DNA ends 3 residues before the CDR3 does, and the rest of the CDR3 is filled in from the germline J gene. The V call is TRBV6-4, the J call TRBJ1-2, with 7 bases that match TRBD1. CDR1 MRHNA and CDR2 SNTAGT come from the germline V gene. Trimming at V came to 6 bases and at J to 5 bases, leaving 6 bases not matched to a gene. The CDR3 totals 13 residues. The CDR3 spells CASRSTGSYGYTF. Incomplete CDR3 DNA: TGTGCCAGCAGATCGACAGGGTCATATGGC.

Notes on this clone: Coverage ceases 3 residues before the CDR3 finishes, and the germline J gene fills in the end. The rearrangement uses TRBV29-1 and TRBJ2-7; 10 positions match TRBD2. With V trimmed by 4 bases and J by 3 bases, 6 bases remained unmatched. Germline assignment: CDR1 SQVTM and CDR2 ANQGSEA. The CDR3 has 14 amino acids. CDR3 DNA (partial): TGCAGCGTTGTACGGCTAGCGGGAGTCTACGAG. Translation: CSVVRLAGVYE. The whole CDR3 region reads CSVVRLAGVYEQYF.

A remark on this clone: The read terminates 3 residues ahead of where the CDR3 ends, so the germline J gene completes it. The V call is TRBV2, the J call TRBJ1-1; D is perhaps TRBD1 (5 bases). Germline lookup yields CDR1 SNHLY and CDR2 FYNNEI. This CDR3 is built from 14 residues. The V gene lost 1 base and the J gene lost 6 bases, with 12 bases spanning the gap. The CDR3 sequence is CASSEGVRGAEAFF. The covered CDR3 bases are TGTGCCAGCAGTGAAGGGGTAAGGGGCGCTGAA.

With respect to this clone: The read finishes 3 residues shy of the CDR3 end, and the germline J gene is used to complete it. The chain recombines TRBV18 with TRBJ1-1, with D perhaps TRBD1 (5 bases). The CDR3 length is 19 residues. In germline, CDR1 is KGHSH, CDR2 LQKENI. Here the CDR3 reads CASSPLGTSGTTGQETAFF. The CDR3 bases that were read are TGTGCCAGCTCACCTCTGGGGACTAGCGGTACAACGGGCCAAGAGACA.

To note about this clone: From the germline J gene comes the end of the CDR3, since the read stops 3 residues before it. The chain couples TRBV2 to TRBJ1-5; tentative D call: TRBD1 (6 bases). Trimming left V 8 bases short and J 6 bases short, with 14 bases between. CDR3 length equals 13 residues. Looked up from germline, CDR1 is SNHLY and CDR2 is FYNNEI. CDR3 DNA (partial): TGTGCCAGCCTCGGGGGGCGGGCTCAGCCC. Amino acids: CASLGGRAQP. The CDR3 reads in full as CASLGGRAQPQHF.